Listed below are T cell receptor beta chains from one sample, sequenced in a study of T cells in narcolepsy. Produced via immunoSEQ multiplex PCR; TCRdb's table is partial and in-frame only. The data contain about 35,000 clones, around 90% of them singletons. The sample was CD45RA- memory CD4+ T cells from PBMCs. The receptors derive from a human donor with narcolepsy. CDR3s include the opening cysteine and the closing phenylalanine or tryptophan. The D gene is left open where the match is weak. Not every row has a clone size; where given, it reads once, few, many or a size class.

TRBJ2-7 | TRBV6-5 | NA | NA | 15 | TGTGCCAGCAGTCCAAGGGGGGGGCCTTCCTACGAGCAGTACTTC | CASSPRGGPSYEQYF
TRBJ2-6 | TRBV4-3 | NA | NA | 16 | TGCGCCAGCAGCCAAGATGGGGGAGCTGGGGCCAACGTCCTGACTTTC | CASSQDGGAGANVLTF
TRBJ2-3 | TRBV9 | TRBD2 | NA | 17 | TGTGCCAGCAGCGTAGCTAGCGGGGGGAAATCCCCAGATACGCAGTATTTT | CASSVASGGKSPDTQYF
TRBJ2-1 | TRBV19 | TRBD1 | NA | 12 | TGTGCCAGTAGTCCCCGACAGGGTAAGCAGTTCTTC | CASSPRQGKQFF
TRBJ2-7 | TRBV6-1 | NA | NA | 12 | TGTGCCAGCAGCCCGTCCTCCTACGAGCAGTACTTC | CASSPSSYEQYF
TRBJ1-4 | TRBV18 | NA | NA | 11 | TGTGCCAGCTCACCCAATGAAAAACTGTTTTTT | CASSPNEKLFF
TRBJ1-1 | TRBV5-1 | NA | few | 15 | TGCGCCAGCAGCAAGCGGGCCCTAGGGAACACTGAAGCTTTCTTT | CASSKRALGNTEAFF
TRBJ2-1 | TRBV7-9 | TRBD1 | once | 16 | TGTGCCAGCAGTTTGCAGGGGGCCGGGAGATACGGTGAGCAGTTCTTC | CASSLQGAGRYGEQFF
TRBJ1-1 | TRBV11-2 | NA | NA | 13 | TGTGCCAGCAGCTTAATGGGGGACACTGAAGCTTTCTTT | CASSLMGDTEAFF
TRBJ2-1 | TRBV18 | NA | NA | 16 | TGTGCCAGCTCACTTAAAATGGTGAGCTCCTACAATGAGCAGTTCTTC | CASSLKMVSSYNEQFF
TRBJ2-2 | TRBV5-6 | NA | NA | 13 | TGTGCCAGCAGCTTGATGTACACCGGGGAGCTGTTTTTT | CASSLMYTGELFF
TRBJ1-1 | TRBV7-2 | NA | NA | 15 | TGTGCCAGCAGCTTAGGGGGGGGCGTGGGCACTGAAGCTTTCTTT | CASSLGGGVGTEAFF
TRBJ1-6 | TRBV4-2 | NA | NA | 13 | TGTGCCAGCAGCCAGGGGTTCAATTCACCCCTCCACTTT | CASSQGFNSPLHF
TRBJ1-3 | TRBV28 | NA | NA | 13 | TGTGCCAGCAGTTTTACAGGGGGAAACACCATATATTTT | CASSFTGGNTIYF
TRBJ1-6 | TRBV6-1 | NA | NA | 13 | TGTGCCAGCAGTCCGATCCATAATTCACCCCTCCACTTT | CASSPIHNSPLHF
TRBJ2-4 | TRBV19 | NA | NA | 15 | TGTGCCAGTAGTCCGTGGCAGGGTTCCCAAAACATTCAGTACTTC | CASSPWQGSQNIQYF
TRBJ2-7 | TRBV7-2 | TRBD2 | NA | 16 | TGTGCCAACAGCTTATCGGGACTAGCGGGAGTCTACGAGCAGTACTTC | CANSLSGLAGVYEQYF
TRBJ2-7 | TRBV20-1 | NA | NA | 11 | TGCAGTGCTAGAGACAATTACGAGCAGTACTTC | CSARDNYEQYF
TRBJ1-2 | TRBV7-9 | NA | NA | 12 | TGTGCCAGCAGCTACGAGACAAATGGCTACACCTTC | CASSYETNGYTF
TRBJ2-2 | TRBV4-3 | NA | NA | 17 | TGCGCCAGCAGCCAAGACCCTCCTAGCGCGAACACCGGGGAGCTGTTTTTT | CASSQDPPSANTGELFF
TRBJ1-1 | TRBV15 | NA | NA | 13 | TGTGCCACCAGCAGAACGGGGAACACTGAAGCTTTCTTT | CATSRTGNTEAFF
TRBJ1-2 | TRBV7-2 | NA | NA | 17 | TGTGCCAGCAGCTTAGCTTTCGGACAGAAGGTTAACTATGGCTACACCTTC | CASSLAFGQKVNYGYTF
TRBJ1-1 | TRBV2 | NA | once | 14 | TGTGCCAGCAGGCCAGGGGAAGGGAACACTGAAGCTTTCTTT | CASRPGEGNTEAFF
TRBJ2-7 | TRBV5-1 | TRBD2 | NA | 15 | TGCGCCAGCAGCCAGGGACTAGCGGGAGGGCAAGAGCAGTACTTC | CASSQGLAGGQEQYF
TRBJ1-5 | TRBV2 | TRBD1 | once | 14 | TGTGCCAGCAGTGGAACAGGGGTCGGTCAGCCCCAGCATTTT | CASSGTGVGQPQHF
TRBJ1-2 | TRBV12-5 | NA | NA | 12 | TGTGCTAGTGGTCTAGGCCACGGTGGCTACACCTTC | CASGLGHGGYTF
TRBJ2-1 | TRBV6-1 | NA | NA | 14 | TGTGCCAGCAGTCCTCTAGCCCGGGACAATGAGCAGTTCTTC | CASSPLARDNEQFF
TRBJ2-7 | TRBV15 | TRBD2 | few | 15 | TGTGCCACCAGCAGAGAGGGCGGGAGCGGGGACGAGCAGTACTTC | CATSREGGSGDEQYF
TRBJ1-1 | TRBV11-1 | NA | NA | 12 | TGTGCCAGCAGCTTCGGGAACACTGAAGCTTTCTTT | CASSFGNTEAFF
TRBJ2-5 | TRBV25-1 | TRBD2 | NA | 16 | TGTGCCAGCAGTGAATTTCGGCGGGGGGGCCGGGAGACCCAGTACTTC | CASSEFRRGGRETQYF
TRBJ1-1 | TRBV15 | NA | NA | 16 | TGTGCCACCAGCAGCCCCAGACAAGCCACCAAGACTGAAGCTTTCTTT | CATSSPRQATKTEAFF
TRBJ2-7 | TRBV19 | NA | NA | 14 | TGTGCCAGTAGTTCAACCGGTGCCTCTTGGGAGCAGTACTTC | CASSSTGASWEQYF
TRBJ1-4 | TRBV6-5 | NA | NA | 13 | TGTGCCAGCAGCTACAGTTTGGAGGAAAAACTGTTTTTT | CASSYSLEEKLFF
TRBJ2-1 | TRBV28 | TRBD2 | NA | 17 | TGTGCCAGCAGTTTCCCCTTAGGGAGCGGGAGTTCGGATGAGCAGTTCTTC | CASSFPLGSGSSDEQFF
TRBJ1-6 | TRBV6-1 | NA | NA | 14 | TGTGCCAGTAAACAGGGCGTTGATAGTTCACCCCTCCACTTT | CASKQGVDSSPLHF
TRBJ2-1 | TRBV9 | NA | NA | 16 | TGTGCCAGCAGCGTAGCCACAGGGAATGCCTACAATGAGCAGTTCTTC | CASSVATGNAYNEQFF
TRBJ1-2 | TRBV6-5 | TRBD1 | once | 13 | TGTGCCAGCAGCCCAAGACAGGGAGGGAGCTACACCTTC | CASSPRQGGSYTF
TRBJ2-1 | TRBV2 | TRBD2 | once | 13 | TGTGCCAAGAGCGCTAGCGGGGGGGATGAGCAGTTCTTC | CAKSASGGDEQFF
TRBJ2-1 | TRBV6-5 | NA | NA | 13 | TGTGCCAGCAAGGCTAGTTCCGTAGGTGAGCAGTTCTTC | CASKASSVGEQFF
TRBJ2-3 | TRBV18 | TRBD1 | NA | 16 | TGTGCCAGCTCACCACGGACAGGGGGTTACACAGATACGCAGTATTTT | CASSPRTGGYTDTQYF
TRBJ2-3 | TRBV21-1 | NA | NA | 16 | TGTGCCAGCAGCAAGGACAGGGAGAGGGTAGAAGATACGCAGTATTTT | CASSKDRERVEDTQYF